One and the same sample provided the 21 T cell receptor beta chains below, sequenced in a study of blood T cell repertoires in COVID-19. Data came from immunoSEQ multiplex PCR; TCRdb stores just in-frame clones and leaves some out. This table holds about 220,000 clones, around four fifths found once. Sequencing was carried out using peripheral blood. The receptors derive from a woman aged 55 to 70 who had recovered from COVID-19.

This chain connects TRBV15 to TRBJ2-1, with 8 positions matching TRBD2. Germline trimming cut 1 base from V and 0 bases from J; bases unmatched to any gene: 11. Germline loops: CDR1 LNHNV, CDR2 YYDKDF (reference sequence). The CDR3 is 19 amino acids. CDR3 sequence: CATSRVIAGFSSSYNEQFF. The CDR3 bases are TGTGCCACCAGCAGAGTAATAGCGGGGTTCTCTAGCTCCTACAATGAGCAGTTCTTC.

The gene calls are TRBV7-9 and TRBJ1-1, with D possibly being TRBD1 (5 bases). Germline V CDR1 and CDR2: SEHNR, FQNEAQ (reference sequence). The V gene lost 5 bases and the J gene lost 8 bases, with 15 bases spanning the gap. The CDR3 length is 13 residues. This chain's CDR3 is CASSPPGGSEAFF. The CDR3 bases are TGTGCCAGCAGCCCCCCCGGGGGATCCGAAGCTTTCTTT.

This chain links TRBV5-4 with TRBJ2-4, with TRBD2 as a possible D gene (6 bases). The CDR3 covers 14 residues. CDR1 is SGHNT and CDR2 is YYREEE in the germline V gene (reference sequence). Trimming stripped 4 bases from V and 0 bases from J, with 8 bases between. CDR3 sequence (DNA): TGTGCCAGCAGCGGGACTGTAGCCAAAAACATTCAGTACTTC. This codes for CASSGTVAKNIQYF.

The chain is built from TRBV7-8 and TRBJ1-4; D gene unclear. Trimming shortened V by 3 bases and J by 1 base, and 9 bases separated the two germline ends. CDR1 is SGHVS and CDR2 is FQNEAQ in the germline V gene. This CDR3 spans 15 amino acids. This CDR3 is CASSFWAETNEKLFF. The CDR3 DNA is TGTGCCAGCAGCTTTTGGGCAGAAACTAATGAAAAACTGTTTTTT.

The rearrangement uses TRBV12-3 or TRBV12-4 and TRBJ1-1; possible D gene TRBD1, 5 bases. This CDR3 is 12 amino acids long. Trimming removed 6 bases from V and 1 base from J, with 6 bases in between. The CDR3 coding sequence is TGTGCCAGCAGGGGGCGGAACACTGAAGCTTTCTTT. This translates into CASRGRNTEAFF.

This chain links TRBV6-4 with TRBJ1-3, with D hard to call. Germline CDR1 is MRHNA and CDR2 is SNTAGT. This CDR3 spans 15 amino acids. V was cut by 0 bases and J by 1 base, with 7 bases left in between. The CDR3 sequence: CASSDSGQSGNTIYF. As DNA, the CDR3 is TGTGCCAGCAGTGACTCGGGCCAGTCTGGAAACACCATATATTTT.

The chain employs TRBV9 and TRBJ2-5; D perhaps matches TRBD2 (7 bases). With 0 bases removed from V and 4 bases from J, the gap between germline ends came to 10 bases. The CDR3 sequence is 14 residues long. CDR1 and CDR2 from the germline V gene are SGDLS and YYNGEE. CDR3 DNA sequence: TGTGCCAGCAGCGTAGTGGGGGGGCGAGAGACCCAGTACTTC. It translates to CASSVVGGRETQYF.

The chain uses TRBV6-5 and TRBJ1-3; D is unresolved. The CDR3 runs 16 residues. Trimming removed 2 bases at V and 4 bases at J, with 15 bases between. Per germline, CDR1 MNHEY and CDR2 SVGAGI. The DNA of the CDR3 is TGTGCCAGCAGTTACCTACAGCATAAATCGGGAAACACCATATATTTT. It yields the protein CASSYLQHKSGNTIYF.

V and J are TRBV7-3 and TRBJ2-2, with 14 positions matching TRBD2. This CDR3 is built from 18 residues. V lost 5 bases and J lost 5; bases outside the gene matches: 10. Germline values: CDR1 SGHTA, CDR2 FQGTGA. The CDR3 nucleotides are TGTGCCAGCAGCCTGGGACTAGCGGGGGACGGTATTACCGGGGAGCTGTTTTTT. Its translation: CASSLGLAGDGITGELFF.

The CDR3 sequence is CASSEGRVSYEQYF. The CDR3 region has the DNA TGTGCCAGCAGTGAAGGCAGGGTTTCGTACGAGCAGTACTTC. This chain connects TRBV2 to TRBJ2-7; weak D call: TRBD1 (5 bases). The V and J ends lost 1 base and 4 bases respectively, with 11 bases between them. The CDR3 covers 14 residues. The germline gives CDR1 SNHLY, CDR2 FYNNEI.

V is TRBV15 and J is TRBJ1-3; perhaps TRBD1 as D (6 bases). This CDR3 has 17 amino acids. Germline loops: CDR1 LNHNV, CDR2 YYDKDF (reference sequence). V gave up 1 base and J gave up 0 bases, with 13 bases separating them. CDR3: CATSRGGTPSSGNTIYF. CDR3 nucleotide sequence: TGTGCCACCAGCAGAGGAGGGACACCGAGCTCTGGAAACACCATATATTTT.

This CDR3 is CASSLASDRVYTEAFF. The CDR3 region has the DNA TGTGCCAGCAGCTTAGCTTCAGACAGGGTGTACACTGAAGCTTTCTTT. V and J are TRBV7-8 and TRBJ1-1, with 7 bases lining up with TRBD1. The CDR3 consists of 16 residues. CDR1 and CDR2 from the germline V gene are SGHVS and FQNEAQ. V lost 0 bases to trimming and J lost 3 bases; unmatched junction nucleotides: 7.

The chain combines TRBV10-3 with TRBJ2-7; TRBD2 matches 9 bases. V was pared by 8 bases and J by 0 bases, with 11 bases of the junction left unmatched. The germline CDR1 and CDR2 sequences are ENHRY and SYGVKD. The CDR3 spans 16 residues. The CDR3 protein is CAIGDLAGLSSYEQYF. CDR3 in DNA: TGTGCCATCGGGGATCTAGCGGGGTTGAGCTCCTACGAGCAGTACTTC.

V is TRBV12-3 or TRBV12-4 and J is TRBJ2-5; D is unresolved. This CDR3 contains 11 residues. The ends were cut back, 6 bases at V and 0 bases at J, with 2 bases in the middle. The CDR3 loop reads CASSNQETQYF. CDR3 nucleotide sequence: TGTGCCAGCAGCAACCAAGAGACCCAGTACTTC.

This clone was detected a few times. V is TRBV18 and J is TRBJ1-2; D is unclear. The germline V gene encodes CDR1 KGHSH and CDR2 LQKENI. The length of the CDR3 is 17 residues. Trimming stripped 3 bases from V and 0 bases from J, with 17 bases between. CDR3 DNA: TGTGCCAGCTCACCGGGAGGAAGGGTTCTATCTAACTATGGCTACACCTTC. Translating gives CASSPGGRVLSNYGYTF.

The chain carries TRBV28 and TRBJ2-7; D gene ambiguous. V lost 3 bases and J 6 bases, leaving 9 bases between the germline ends. This CDR3 contains 12 residues. In germline, CDR1 is MDHEN, CDR2 SYDVKM. The CDR3 loop reads CASSFSRSEQYF. CDR3 nucleotides: TGTGCCAGCAGTTTCTCGAGGAGCGAGCAGTACTTC.

The CDR3 region has the DNA TGTGCCAGCTCACCACAGACAGCGACCTACGAGCAGTACTTC. This codes for CASSPQTATYEQYF. The chain joins TRBV18 to TRBJ2-7, with D perhaps matching TRBD1 (5 bases). The CDR3 has 14 residues. V dropped 1 base and J dropped 2 bases, with 9 bases sitting between them. Germline V gene data show CDR1 as KGHSH and CDR2 as LQKENI.

V is TRBV27 and J is TRBJ2-1, with TRBD2 identical over 8 bases. Germline loops: CDR1 MNHEY, CDR2 SMNVEV (reference sequence). V lost 6 bases, J lost 0 bases, and 4 bases stayed unmatched. The CDR3 is 15 amino acids. For the CDR3, the DNA is TGTGCCAGCAGACTAGCGGACAGCTCCTACAATGAGCAGTTCTTC. Residues: CASRLADSSYNEQFF.

V is TRBV7-3 and J is TRBJ2-2; 11 bases are a match to TRBD2. V lost 3 bases to trimming and J lost 4 bases; unmatched junction nucleotides: 7. CDR1 and CDR2 from the germline V gene are SGHTA and FQGTGA. The CDR3 consists of 17 residues. CDR3 nucleotide sequence: TGTGCCAGCAGCTTTAATAGCGGGGGGGCGAGCACCGGGGAGCTGTTTTTT. Its protein product is CASSFNSGGASTGELFF.

This clone was seen just once. The rearrangement uses TRBV9 and TRBJ1-6, with D possibly TRBD1 on 5 matching bases. Germline V CDR1 and CDR2: SGDLS, YYNGEE. V lost 4 bases, J lost 9 bases, and 14 bases lay in between. This CDR3 comprises 14 residues. CDR3 amino acids: CASSPEAGFSPLHF. The CDR3, as DNA: TGTGCCAGCAGCCCAGAGGCAGGGTTTTCACCCCTCCACTTT.

The V call is TRBV19, the J call TRBJ2-7, with 7 bases lining up with TRBD1. The junction had 2 bases not matched to a gene; V was cut back by 1 base and J by 2 bases. The CDR3 sequence is 14 residues long. CDR1 LNHDA and CDR2 SQIVND come from the germline V gene (reference sequence). The CDR3 sequence is CASSIGDRAYEQYF. The CDR3 nucleotides read TGTGCCAGTAGTATAGGGGACAGAGCCTACGAGCAGTACTTC.